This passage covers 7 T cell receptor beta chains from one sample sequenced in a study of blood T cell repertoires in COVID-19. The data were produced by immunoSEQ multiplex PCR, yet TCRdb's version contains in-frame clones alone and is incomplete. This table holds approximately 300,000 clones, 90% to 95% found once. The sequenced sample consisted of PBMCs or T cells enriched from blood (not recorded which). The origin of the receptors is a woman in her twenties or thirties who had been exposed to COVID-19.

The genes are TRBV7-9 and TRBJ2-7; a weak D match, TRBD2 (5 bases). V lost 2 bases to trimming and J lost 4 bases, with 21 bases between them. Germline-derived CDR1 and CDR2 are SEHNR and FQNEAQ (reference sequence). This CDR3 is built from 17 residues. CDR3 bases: TGTGCCAGCAGCTTAACCCCGCCGGGATATTCATCTTACGAGCAGTACTTC. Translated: CASSLTPPGYSSYEQYF.

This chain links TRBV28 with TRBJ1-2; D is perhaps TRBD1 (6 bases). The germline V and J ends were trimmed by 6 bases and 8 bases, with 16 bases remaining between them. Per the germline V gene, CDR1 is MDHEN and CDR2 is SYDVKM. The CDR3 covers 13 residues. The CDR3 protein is CASRIGGEGGYTF. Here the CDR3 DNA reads TGTGCCAGCAGGATAGGGGGAGAGGGCGGCTACACCTTC.

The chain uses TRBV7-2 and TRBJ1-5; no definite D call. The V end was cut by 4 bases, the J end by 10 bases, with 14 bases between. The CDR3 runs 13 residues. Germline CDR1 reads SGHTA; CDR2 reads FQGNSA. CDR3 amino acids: CASSSAPNRPQHF. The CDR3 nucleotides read TGTGCCAGCAGCTCCGCCCCAAATAGACCCCAGCATTTT.

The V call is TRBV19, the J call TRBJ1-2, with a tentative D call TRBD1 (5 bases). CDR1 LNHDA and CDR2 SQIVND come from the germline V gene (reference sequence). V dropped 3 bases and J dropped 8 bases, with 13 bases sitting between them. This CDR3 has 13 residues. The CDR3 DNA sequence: TGTGCCAGTAGTATCCGAGTACAGGTGGGCTACACCTTC. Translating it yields CASSIRVQVGYTF.

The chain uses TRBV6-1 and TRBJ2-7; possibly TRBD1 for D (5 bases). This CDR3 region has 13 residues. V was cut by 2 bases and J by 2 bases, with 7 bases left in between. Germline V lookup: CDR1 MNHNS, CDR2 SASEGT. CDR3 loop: CASSEQGPYEQYF. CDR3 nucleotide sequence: TGTGCCAGCAGTGAACAGGGCCCCTACGAGCAGTACTTC.

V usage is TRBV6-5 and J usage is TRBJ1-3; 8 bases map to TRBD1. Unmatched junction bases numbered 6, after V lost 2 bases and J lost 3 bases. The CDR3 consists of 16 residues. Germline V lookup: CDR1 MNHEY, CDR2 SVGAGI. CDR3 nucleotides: TGTGCCAGCAGTTACCCCACAGGGGGAGATGGAAACACCATATATTTT. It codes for CASSYPTGGDGNTIYF.

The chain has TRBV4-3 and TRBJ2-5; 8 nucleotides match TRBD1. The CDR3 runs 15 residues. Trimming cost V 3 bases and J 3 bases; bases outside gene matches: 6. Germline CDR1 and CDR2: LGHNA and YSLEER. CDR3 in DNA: TGCGCCAGCAGCCAGGGTCCAGGGGGCAAAGAGACCCAGTACTTC. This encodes CASSQGPGGKETQYF.